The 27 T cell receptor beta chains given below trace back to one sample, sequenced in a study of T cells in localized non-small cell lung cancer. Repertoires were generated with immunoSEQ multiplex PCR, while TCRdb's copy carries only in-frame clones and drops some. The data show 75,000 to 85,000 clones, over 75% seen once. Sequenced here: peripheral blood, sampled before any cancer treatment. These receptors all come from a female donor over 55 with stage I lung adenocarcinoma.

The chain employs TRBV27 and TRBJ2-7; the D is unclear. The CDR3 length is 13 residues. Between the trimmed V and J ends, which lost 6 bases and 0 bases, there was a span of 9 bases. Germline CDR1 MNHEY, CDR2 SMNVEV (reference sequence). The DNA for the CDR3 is TGTGCCAGCAGGCCTGACAACTCCTACGAGCAGTACTTC. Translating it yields CASRPDNSYEQYF.

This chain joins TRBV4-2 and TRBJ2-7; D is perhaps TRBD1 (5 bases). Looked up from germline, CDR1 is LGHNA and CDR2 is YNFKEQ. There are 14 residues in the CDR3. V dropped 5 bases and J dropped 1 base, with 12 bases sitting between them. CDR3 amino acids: CASSKGQGSYEQYF. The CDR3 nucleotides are TGTGCCAGCAGCAAAGGTCAGGGATCCTACGAGCAGTACTTC.

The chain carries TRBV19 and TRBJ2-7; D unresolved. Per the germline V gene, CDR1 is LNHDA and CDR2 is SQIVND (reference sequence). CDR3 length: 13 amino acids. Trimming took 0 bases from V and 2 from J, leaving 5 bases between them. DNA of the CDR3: TGTGCCAGTAGTATAGAGGCAGCCTACGAGCAGTACTTC. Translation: CASSIEAAYEQYF.

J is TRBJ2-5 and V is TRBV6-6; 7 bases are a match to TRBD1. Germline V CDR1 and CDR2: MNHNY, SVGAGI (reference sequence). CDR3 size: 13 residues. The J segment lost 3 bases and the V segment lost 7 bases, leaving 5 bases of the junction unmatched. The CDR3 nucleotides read TGTGCCAGCAATCCGACAGGGAAAGAGACCCAGTACTTC. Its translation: CASNPTGKETQYF.

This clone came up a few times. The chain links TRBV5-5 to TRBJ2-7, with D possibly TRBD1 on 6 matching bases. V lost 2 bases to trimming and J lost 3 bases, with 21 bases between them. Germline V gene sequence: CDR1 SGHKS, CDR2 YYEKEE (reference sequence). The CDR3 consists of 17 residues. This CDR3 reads CASSFTSGAPRNYEQYF. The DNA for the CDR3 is TGTGCCAGCAGCTTTACGTCAGGGGCCCCTCGCAACTACGAGCAGTACTTC.

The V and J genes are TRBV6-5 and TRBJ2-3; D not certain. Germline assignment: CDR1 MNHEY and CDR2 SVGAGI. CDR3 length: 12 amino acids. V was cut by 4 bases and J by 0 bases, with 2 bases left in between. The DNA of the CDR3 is TGTGCCAGCAGTTCCAGCACAGATACGCAGTATTTT. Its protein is CASSSSTDTQYF.

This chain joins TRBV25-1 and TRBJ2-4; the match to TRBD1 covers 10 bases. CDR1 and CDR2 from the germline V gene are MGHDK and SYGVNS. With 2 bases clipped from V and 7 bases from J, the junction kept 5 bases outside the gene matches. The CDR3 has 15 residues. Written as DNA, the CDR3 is TGTGCCAGCAGTGAAGTAGGACAGGGGGGGAACATTCAGTACTTC. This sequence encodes CASSEVGQGGNIQYF.

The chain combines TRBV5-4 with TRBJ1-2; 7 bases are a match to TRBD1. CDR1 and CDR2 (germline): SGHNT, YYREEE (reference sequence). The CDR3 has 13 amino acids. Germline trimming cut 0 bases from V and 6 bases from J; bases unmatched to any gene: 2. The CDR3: CASSLVRGHGYTF. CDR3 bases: TGTGCCAGCAGCTTGGTTAGGGGGCATGGCTACACCTTC.

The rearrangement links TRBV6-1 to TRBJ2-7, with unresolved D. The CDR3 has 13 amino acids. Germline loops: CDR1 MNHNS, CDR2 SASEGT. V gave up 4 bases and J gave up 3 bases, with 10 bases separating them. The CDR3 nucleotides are TGTGCCAGCAGTGGAACAGACAACTACGAGCAGTACTTC. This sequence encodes CASSGTDNYEQYF.

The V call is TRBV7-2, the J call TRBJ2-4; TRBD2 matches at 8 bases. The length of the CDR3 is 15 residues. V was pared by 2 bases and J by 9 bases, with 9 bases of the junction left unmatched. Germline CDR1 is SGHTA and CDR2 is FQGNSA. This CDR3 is CASSLTTGGQSIQYF. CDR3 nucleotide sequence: TGTGCCAGCAGCTTAACGACGGGGGGGCAAAGCATTCAGTACTTC.

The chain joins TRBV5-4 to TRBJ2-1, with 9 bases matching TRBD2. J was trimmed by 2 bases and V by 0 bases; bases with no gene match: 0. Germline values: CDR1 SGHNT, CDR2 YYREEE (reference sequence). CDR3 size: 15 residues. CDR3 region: CASSLGGRAYNEQFF. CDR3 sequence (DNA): TGTGCCAGCAGCTTGGGCGGGAGGGCCTACAATGAGCAGTTCTTC.

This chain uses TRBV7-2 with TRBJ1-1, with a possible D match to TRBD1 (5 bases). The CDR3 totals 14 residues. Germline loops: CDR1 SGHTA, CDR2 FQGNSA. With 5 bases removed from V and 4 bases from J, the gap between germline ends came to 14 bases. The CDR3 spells CASSQRGGSTEAFF. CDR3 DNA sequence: TGTGCCAGCAGCCAACGTGGGGGTTCCACTGAAGCTTTCTTT.

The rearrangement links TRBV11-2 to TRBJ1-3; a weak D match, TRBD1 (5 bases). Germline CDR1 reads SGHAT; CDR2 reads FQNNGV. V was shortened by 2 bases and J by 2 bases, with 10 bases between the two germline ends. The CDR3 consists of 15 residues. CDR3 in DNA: TGTGCCAGCAGCTTACAGGGAGTTGCTGGAAACACCATATATTTT. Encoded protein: CASSLQGVAGNTIYF.

The CDR3 bases are TGTGCCAGCAGCTTAATCGGACAGGGTATAGGGGAGCAGTTCTTC. Translated: CASSLIGQGIGEQFF. The chain uses TRBV7-2 and TRBJ2-1; 8 bases are shared with TRBD1. This CDR3 region has 15 residues. CDR1 is SGHTA and CDR2 is FQGNSA in the germline V gene. V lost 2 bases to trimming and J lost 10 bases; unmatched junction nucleotides: 10.

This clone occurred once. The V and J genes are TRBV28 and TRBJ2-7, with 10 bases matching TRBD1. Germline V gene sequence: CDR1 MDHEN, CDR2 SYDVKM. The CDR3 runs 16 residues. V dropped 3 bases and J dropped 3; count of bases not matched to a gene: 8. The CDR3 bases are TGTGCCAGCAGTTTCGCGAAAGACAGGGGGCTCTACGAGCAGTACTTC. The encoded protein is CASSFAKDRGLYEQYF.

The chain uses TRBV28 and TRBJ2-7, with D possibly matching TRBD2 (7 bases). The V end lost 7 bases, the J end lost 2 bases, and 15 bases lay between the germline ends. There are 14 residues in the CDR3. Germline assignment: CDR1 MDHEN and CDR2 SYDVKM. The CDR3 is CASTLRGGPYEQYF. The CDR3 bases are TGTGCCAGCACCCTGAGGGGGGGTCCCTACGAGCAGTACTTC.

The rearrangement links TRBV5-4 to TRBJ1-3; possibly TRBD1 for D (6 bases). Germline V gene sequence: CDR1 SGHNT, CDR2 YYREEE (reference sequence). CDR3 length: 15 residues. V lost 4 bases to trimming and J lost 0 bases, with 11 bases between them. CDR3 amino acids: CASSPGTSSGNTIYF. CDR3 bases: TGTGCCAGCAGCCCAGGGACAAGCTCTGGAAACACCATATATTTT.

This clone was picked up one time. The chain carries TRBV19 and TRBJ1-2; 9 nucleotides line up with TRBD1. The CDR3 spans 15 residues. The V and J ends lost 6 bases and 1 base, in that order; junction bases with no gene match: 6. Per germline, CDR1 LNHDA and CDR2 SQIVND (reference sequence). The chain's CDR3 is CASSTGQGFNYGYTF. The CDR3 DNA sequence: TGTGCCAGTAGCACCGGACAGGGGTTTAACTATGGCTACACCTTC.

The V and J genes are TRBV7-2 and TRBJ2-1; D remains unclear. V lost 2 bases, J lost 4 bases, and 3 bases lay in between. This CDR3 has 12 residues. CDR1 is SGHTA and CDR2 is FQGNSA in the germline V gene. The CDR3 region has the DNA TGTGCCAGCAGCTTATCTTACAATGAGCAGTTCTTC. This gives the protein CASSLSYNEQFF. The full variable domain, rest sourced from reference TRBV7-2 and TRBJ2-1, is GAGVSQSPSNKVTEKGKDVELRCDPISGHTALYWYRQSLGQGLEFLIYFQGNSAPDKSGLPSDRFSAERTGGSVSTLTIQRTQQEDSAVYLCASSLSYNEQFFGPGTRLTVL.

The CDR3 bases are TGTGCCAGCAGCTTAGCAGGGATCCTCTCTGGAAACACCATATATTTT. Amino acids: CASSLAGILSGNTIYF. This sequence joins TRBV7-6 and TRBJ1-3, with D unresolved. V was shortened by 0 bases and J by 0 bases, with 9 bases between the two germline ends. This CDR3 has 16 residues. CDR1 and CDR2 (germline): SGHVS, FNYEAQ.

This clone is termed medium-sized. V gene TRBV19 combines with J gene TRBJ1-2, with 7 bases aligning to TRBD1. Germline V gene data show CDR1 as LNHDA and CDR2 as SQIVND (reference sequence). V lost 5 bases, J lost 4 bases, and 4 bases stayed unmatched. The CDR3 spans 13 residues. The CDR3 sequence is CASSARGFYGYTF. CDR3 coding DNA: TGTGCCAGTAGTGCCAGGGGGTTCTATGGCTACACCTTC.

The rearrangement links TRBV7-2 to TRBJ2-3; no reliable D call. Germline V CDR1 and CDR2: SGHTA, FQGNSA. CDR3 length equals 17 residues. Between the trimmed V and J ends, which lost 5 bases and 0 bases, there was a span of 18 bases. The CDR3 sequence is CASSQGYSWYSTDTQYF. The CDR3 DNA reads TGTGCCAGCAGCCAAGGTTACAGTTGGTATAGCACAGATACGCAGTATTTT.

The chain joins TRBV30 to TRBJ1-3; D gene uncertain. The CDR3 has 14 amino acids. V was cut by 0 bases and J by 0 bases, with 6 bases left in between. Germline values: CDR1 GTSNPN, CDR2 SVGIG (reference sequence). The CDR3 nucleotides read TGTGCCTGGAGTGTGACCGTCTCTGGAAACACCATATATTTT. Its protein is CAWSVTVSGNTIYF.

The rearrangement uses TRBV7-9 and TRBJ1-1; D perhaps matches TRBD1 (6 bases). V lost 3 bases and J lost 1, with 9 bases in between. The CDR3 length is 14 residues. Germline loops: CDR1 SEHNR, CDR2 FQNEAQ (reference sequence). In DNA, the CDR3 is TGTGCCAGCAGCTTCGTACAGGGGAACACTGAAGCTTTCTTT. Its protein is CASSFVQGNTEAFF.

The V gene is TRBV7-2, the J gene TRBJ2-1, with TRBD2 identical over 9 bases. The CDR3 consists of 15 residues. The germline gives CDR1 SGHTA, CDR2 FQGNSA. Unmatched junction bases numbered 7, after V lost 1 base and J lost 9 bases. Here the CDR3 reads CASSLVAGGPGEQFF. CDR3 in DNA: TGTGCCAGCAGCTTAGTTGCGGGGGGGCCAGGTGAGCAGTTCTTC.

CDR3 DNA: TGTGCCTGGAGTGCATCGGGACTAGCGGCTGAGCAGTACTTC. It codes for CAWSASGLAAEQYF. This sequence joins TRBV30 and TRBJ2-7; TRBD2 aligns across 11 bases. Trimming removed 1 base from V and 7 bases from J; junction bases left unmatched: 6. In germline, CDR1 is GTSNPN, CDR2 SVGIG (reference sequence). CDR3 length: 14 residues.

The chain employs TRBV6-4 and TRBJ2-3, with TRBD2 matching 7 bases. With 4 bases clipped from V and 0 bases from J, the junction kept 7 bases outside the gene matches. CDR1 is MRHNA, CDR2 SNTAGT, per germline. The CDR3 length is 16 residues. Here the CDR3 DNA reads TGTGCCAGCAGTGCCTTGAGTAGCGGGAGCACAGATACGCAGTATTTT. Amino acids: CASSALSSGSTDTQYF.